The rows below give T cell receptor beta chains drawn from one sample of a study of cytomegalovirus exposure and HLA in healthy donors. Profiled with immunoSEQ multiplex PCR; TCRdb holds only in-frame clones, not every one. The sample includes 140,000 to 150,000 clones, 70% of them seen just once. The specimen was PBMCs. The receptors were gathered from a woman aged 55-69 years in good health and CMV-seropositive. Each CDR3 is given with its conserved first and last residue. A D gene is named only where the DNA matches it firmly. Only part of the rows carry a size: once, few, many, or a class if the clone is expanded.

clone size: NA; D gene: TRBD1; V gene: TRBV28; J gene: TRBJ2-7; CDR3 length: 15; CDR3 protein: CASRPTGQGHHEQYF; CDR3 DNA: TGTGCCAGCAGACCAACGGGACAGGGCCACCACGAGCAGTACTTC
clone size: once; D gene: NA; V gene: TRBV2; J gene: TRBJ1-5; CDR3 length: 15; CDR3 protein: CASSEERRSNQPQHF; CDR3 DNA: TGTGCCAGCAGTGAAGAACGGCGGAGCAATCAGCCCCAGCATTTT
clone size: NA; D gene: TRBD2; V gene: TRBV30; J gene: TRBJ2-5; CDR3 length: 14; CDR3 protein: CAWGEAGLQETQYF; CDR3 DNA: TGTGCCTGGGGGGAAGCGGGACTCCAAGAGACCCAGTACTTC
clone size: once; D gene: NA; V gene: TRBV7-9; J gene: TRBJ2-7; CDR3 length: 15; CDR3 protein: CASSFIQGSSYEQYF; CDR3 DNA: TGTGCCAGCAGCTTCATCCAGGGGTCCTCCTACGAGCAGTACTTC
clone size: NA; D gene: TRBD2; V gene: TRBV6-6; J gene: TRBJ2-2; CDR3 length: 14; CDR3 protein: CASRGELVTGELFF; CDR3 DNA: TGTGCCAGCCGGGGGGAACTAGTCACCGGGGAGCTGTTTTTT
clone size: many; D gene: NA; V gene: TRBV11-2; J gene: TRBJ1-3; CDR3 length: 16; CDR3 protein: CASTPGSGRTGNTIYF; CDR3 DNA: TGTGCCAGCACCCCCGGCTCAGGCAGGACTGGAAACACCATATATTTT
clone size: NA; D gene: NA; V gene: TRBV10-2; J gene: TRBJ1-2; CDR3 length: 13; CDR3 protein: CATGLASSYGYTF; CDR3 DNA: TGCGCCACCGGACTGGCTTCCTCCTATGGCTACACCTTC
clone size: NA; D gene: TRBD1; V gene: TRBV5-1; J gene: TRBJ2-7; CDR3 length: 14; CDR3 protein: CASSSTGGSYEQYF; CDR3 DNA: TGCGCCAGCAGTTCGACAGGGGGCTCCTACGAGCAGTACTTC
clone size: few; D gene: TRBD1; V gene: TRBV29-1; J gene: TRBJ2-7; CDR3 length: 12; CDR3 protein: CSAHRGLNEQYF; CDR3 DNA: TGCAGCGCTCACAGGGGGCTGAACGAGCAGTACTTC
clone size: few; D gene: NA; V gene: TRBV2; J gene: TRBJ1-3; CDR3 length: 13; CDR3 protein: CASRQDSGNTIYF; CDR3 DNA: TGTGCCAGCAGGCAGGACTCTGGAAACACCATATATTTT
clone size: NA; D gene: TRBD2; V gene: TRBV18; J gene: TRBJ2-7; CDR3 length: 15; CDR3 protein: CASSPSSGRAGEQYF; CDR3 DNA: TGTGCCAGCTCACCTTCTAGCGGGAGGGCAGGCGAGCAGTACTTC
clone size: NA; D gene: TRBD1; V gene: TRBV19; J gene: TRBJ2-7; CDR3 length: 15; CDR3 protein: CASSIASGQGSEQYF; CDR3 DNA: TGTGCCAGTAGTATAGCGTCGGGACAGGGCAGCGAGCAGTACTTC
clone size: NA; D gene: NA; V gene: TRBV6-5; J gene: TRBJ2-7; CDR3 length: 14; CDR3 protein: CASSLGGPSYEQYF; CDR3 DNA: TGTGCCAGCAGCCTCGGGGGGCCATCCTACGAGCAGTACTTC
clone size: NA; D gene: TRBD1; V gene: TRBV19; J gene: TRBJ1-5; CDR3 length: 14; CDR3 protein: CASSTTGTGQPQHF; CDR3 DNA: TGTGCCAGTAGTACGACAGGGACGGGTCAGCCCCAGCATTTT
clone size: medium-sized; D gene: TRBD1; V gene: TRBV5-4; J gene: TRBJ2-6; CDR3 length: 18; CDR3 protein: CASSWGQGPLSGANVLTF; CDR3 DNA: TGTGCCAGCAGCTGGGGACAGGGCCCTCTCTCTGGGGCCAACGTCCTGACTTTC
clone size: NA; D gene: NA; V gene: TRBV28; J gene: TRBJ1-5; CDR3 length: 14; CDR3 protein: CASSLGAGNQPQHF; CDR3 DNA: TGTGCCAGCAGTTTGGGGGCAGGGAATCAGCCCCAGCATTTT
clone size: NA; D gene: NA; V gene: TRBV27; J gene: TRBJ2-3; CDR3 length: 17; CDR3 protein: CASSRLGMGASTDTQYF; CDR3 DNA: TGTGCCAGCAGTAGACTCGGGATGGGGGCTAGCACAGATACGCAGTATTTT
clone size: NA; D gene: TRBD1; V gene: TRBV7-2; J gene: TRBJ1-1; CDR3 length: 14; CDR3 protein: CASSYHRGQTEAFF; CDR3 DNA: TGTGCCAGCAGCTATCACAGGGGGCAGACTGAAGCTTTCTTT
clone size: NA; D gene: TRBD2; V gene: TRBV7-3; J gene: TRBJ2-2; CDR3 length: 15; CDR3 protein: CASSLRGRSGGELFF; CDR3 DNA: TGTGCCAGCAGCTTACGCGGGAGGAGTGGCGGGGAGCTGTTTTTT
clone size: NA; D gene: NA; V gene: TRBV6-1; J gene: TRBJ1-2; CDR3 length: 14; CDR3 protein: CASSGRRDGYGYTF; CDR3 DNA: TGTGCCAGCAGTGGTCGTCGGGATGGCTATGGCTACACCTTC
clone size: NA; D gene: NA; V gene: TRBV29-1; J gene: TRBJ2-7; CDR3 length: 13; CDR3 protein: CSVGSPRSYEQYF; CDR3 DNA: TGCAGCGTAGGTTCCCCTAGGTCCTACGAGCAGTACTTC
clone size: NA; D gene: TRBD1; V gene: TRBV18; J gene: TRBJ1-1; CDR3 length: 14; CDR3 protein: CASSRGQGETEAFF; CDR3 DNA: TGTGCCAGCTCACGGGGACAGGGGGAGACTGAAGCTTTCTTT
clone size: NA; D gene: NA; V gene: TRBV29-1; J gene: TRBJ2-3; CDR3 length: 14; CDR3 protein: CSVDPGDGTDTQYF; CDR3 DNA: TGCAGCGTTGACCCGGGGGATGGCACAGATACGCAGTATTTT
clone size: few; D gene: TRBD1; V gene: TRBV19; J gene: TRBJ1-5; CDR3 length: 13; CDR3 protein: CASKDRGYQPQHF; CDR3 DNA: TGTGCCAGTAAGGACAGGGGATATCAGCCCCAGCATTTT
clone size: NA; D gene: NA; V gene: TRBV28; J gene: TRBJ1-5; CDR3 length: 15; CDR3 protein: CASSAGTSGNQPQHF; CDR3 DNA: TGTGCCAGCAGTGCCGGGACATCTGGAAATCAGCCCCAGCATTTT
clone size: few; D gene: TRBD1; V gene: TRBV4-1; J gene: TRBJ1-1; CDR3 length: 16; CDR3 protein: CASSQSQGALNTEAFF; CDR3 DNA: TGCGCCAGCAGCCAGTCACAGGGGGCATTGAACACTGAAGCTTTCTTT
clone size: NA; D gene: TRBD1; V gene: TRBV6-5; J gene: TRBJ2-7; CDR3 length: 16; CDR3 protein: CASSYSGQGAPYEQYF; CDR3 DNA: TGTGCCAGCAGTTACTCGGGACAGGGGGCCCCCTACGAGCAGTACTTC
clone size: NA; D gene: NA; V gene: TRBV28; J gene: TRBJ2-3; CDR3 length: 16; CDR3 protein: CASSLDSGRVADTQYF; CDR3 DNA: TGTGCCAGCAGTTTGGATTCGGGCAGGGTGGCAGATACGCAGTATTTT
clone size: NA; D gene: TRBD1; V gene: TRBV5-1; J gene: TRBJ2-7; CDR3 length: 14; CDR3 protein: CASSLGQGMDEQYF; CDR3 DNA: TGCGCCAGCAGCTTAGGACAGGGGATGGACGAGCAGTACTTC
clone size: NA; D gene: NA; V gene: TRBV6-5; J gene: TRBJ1-1; CDR3 length: 14; CDR3 protein: CASRRDNGNTEAFF; CDR3 DNA: TGTGCCAGCAGACGGGACAACGGGAACACTGAAGCTTTCTTT
clone size: once; D gene: NA; V gene: TRBV6-1; J gene: TRBJ1-3; CDR3 length: 13; CDR3 protein: CASTTGLGNTIYF; CDR3 DNA: TGTGCCAGCACCACAGGCCTCGGAAACACCATATATTTT
clone size: NA; D gene: TRBD2; V gene: TRBV5-1; J gene: TRBJ2-7; CDR3 length: 15; CDR3 protein: CASSVTSGSSYEQYF; CDR3 DNA: TGCGCCAGCAGCGTGACTAGCGGGAGTAGCTACGAGCAGTACTTC
clone size: few; D gene: NA; V gene: TRBV19; J gene: TRBJ2-5; CDR3 length: 15; CDR3 protein: CASTAGLAPPETQYF; CDR3 DNA: TGTGCCAGTACCGCGGGGCTAGCTCCCCCAGAGACCCAGTACTTC
clone size: NA; D gene: NA; V gene: TRBV5-4; J gene: TRBJ2-2; CDR3 length: 14; CDR3 protein: CASSTPKNTGELFF; CDR3 DNA: TGTGCCAGCAGCACCCCTAAGAACACCGGGGAGCTGTTTTTT
clone size: NA; D gene: NA; V gene: TRBV30; J gene: TRBJ2-5; CDR3 length: 14; CDR3 protein: CAWSARLSQETQYF; CDR3 DNA: TGTGCCTGGAGTGCCCGACTATCTCAAGAGACCCAGTACTTC
clone size: NA; D gene: TRBD1; V gene: TRBV6-6; J gene: TRBJ1-1; CDR3 length: 14; CDR3 protein: CASSYGQGDTEAFF; CDR3 DNA: TGTGCCAGCAGTTACGGACAGGGGGACACTGAAGCTTTCTTT
clone size: NA; D gene: NA; V gene: TRBV13; J gene: TRBJ2-7; CDR3 length: 13; CDR3 protein: CASSLRVGDEQYF; CDR3 DNA: TGTGCCAGCAGCTTGAGGGTCGGCGACGAGCAGTACTTC
clone size: once; D gene: TRBD2; V gene: TRBV5-1; J gene: TRBJ2-2; CDR3 length: 16; CDR3 protein: CASSTGTSGNTGELFF; CDR3 DNA: TGCGCCAGCAGCACGGGGACTAGCGGGAACACCGGGGAGCTGTTTTTT
clone size: few; D gene: TRBD1; V gene: TRBV10-1; J gene: TRBJ2-7; CDR3 length: 13; CDR3 protein: CASSGTGANEQYF; CDR3 DNA: TGCGCCAGCTCTGGGACAGGGGCCAACGAGCAGTACTTC
clone size: NA; D gene: NA; V gene: TRBV9; J gene: TRBJ1-1; CDR3 length: 13; CDR3 protein: CASSDVYSYEAFF; CDR3 DNA: TGTGCCAGCAGCGATGTTTACAGCTATGAAGCTTTCTTT
clone size: NA; D gene: TRBD1; V gene: TRBV9; J gene: TRBJ2-7; CDR3 length: 15; CDR3 protein: CASSVTPGGSYEQYF; CDR3 DNA: TGTGCCAGCAGCGTAACGCCAGGGGGCTCCTACGAGCAGTACTTC
clone size: NA; D gene: NA; V gene: TRBV7-6; J gene: TRBJ1-1; CDR3 length: 14; CDR3 protein: CASSFEAVDTEAFF; CDR3 DNA: TGTGCCAGCAGCTTTGAGGCGGTGGACACTGAAGCTTTCTTT
clone size: NA; D gene: TRBD2; V gene: TRBV7-2; J gene: TRBJ2-7; CDR3 length: 13; CDR3 protein: CASSPAGGREQYF; CDR3 DNA: TGTGCCAGCAGCCCGGCGGGGGGGCGGGAGCAGTACTTC
clone size: NA; D gene: TRBD2; V gene: TRBV19; J gene: TRBJ2-2; CDR3 length: 18; CDR3 protein: CASSRTVSGSSMVGELFF; CDR3 DNA: TGTGCCAGTAGCAGAACCGTTAGCGGGAGCTCTATGGTCGGGGAGCTGTTTTTT